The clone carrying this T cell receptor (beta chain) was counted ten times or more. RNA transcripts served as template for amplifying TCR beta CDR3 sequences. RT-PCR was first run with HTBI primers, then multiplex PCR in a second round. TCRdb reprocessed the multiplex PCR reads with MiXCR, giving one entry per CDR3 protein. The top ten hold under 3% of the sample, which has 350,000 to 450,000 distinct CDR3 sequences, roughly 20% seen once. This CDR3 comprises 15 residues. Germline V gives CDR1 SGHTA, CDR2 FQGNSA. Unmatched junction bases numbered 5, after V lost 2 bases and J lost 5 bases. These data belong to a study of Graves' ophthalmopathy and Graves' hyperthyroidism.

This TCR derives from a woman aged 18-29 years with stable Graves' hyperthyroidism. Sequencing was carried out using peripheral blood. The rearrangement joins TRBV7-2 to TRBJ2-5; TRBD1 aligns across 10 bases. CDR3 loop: CASSLPTGGLETQYF. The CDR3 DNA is TGTGCCAGCAGCTTACCGACAGGGGGCTTGGAGACCCAGTACTTC. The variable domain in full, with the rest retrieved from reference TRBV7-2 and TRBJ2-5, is GAGVSQSPSNKVTEKGKDVELRCDPISGHTALYWYRQSLGQGLEFLIYFQGNSAPDKSGLPSDRFSAERTGGSVSTLTIQRTQQEDSAVYLCASSLPTGGLETQYFGPGTRLLVL.